The clone carrying this T cell receptor (beta chain) was observed a handful of times. Its antigen is unknown. One end of the junction fails to match germline, which may point to a read error. TCRdb keeps only in-frame clones here, not all; method: immunoSEQ multiplex PCR. The sample records approximately 260,000 clones, more than 65% being singletons. Germline CDR1 SSHAT, CDR2 FNYEAQ (reference sequence). The CDR3 runs to 13 residues. The data were taken from a study of Tregs in tolerant kidney transplant recipients. Study-wide results and caveats: Findings come from small patient numbers and require larger validation. Tregs expanded with activated donor B cells seemed most donor-specific.

CD4+CD25+CD127- Tregs, CD4+CD25- non-Tregs, CD4 and CD8 cells were sorted. The source is a human donor in good health. This chain links TRBV7-7 with TRBJ2-2; D gene unclear. The source material was CD4+ T cells from blood. The CDR3 region is CASSLDVTGELFF. The CDR3 bases are TGTGCTAGCAGCTTAGACGTCACCGGGGAGCTGTTTTTT.